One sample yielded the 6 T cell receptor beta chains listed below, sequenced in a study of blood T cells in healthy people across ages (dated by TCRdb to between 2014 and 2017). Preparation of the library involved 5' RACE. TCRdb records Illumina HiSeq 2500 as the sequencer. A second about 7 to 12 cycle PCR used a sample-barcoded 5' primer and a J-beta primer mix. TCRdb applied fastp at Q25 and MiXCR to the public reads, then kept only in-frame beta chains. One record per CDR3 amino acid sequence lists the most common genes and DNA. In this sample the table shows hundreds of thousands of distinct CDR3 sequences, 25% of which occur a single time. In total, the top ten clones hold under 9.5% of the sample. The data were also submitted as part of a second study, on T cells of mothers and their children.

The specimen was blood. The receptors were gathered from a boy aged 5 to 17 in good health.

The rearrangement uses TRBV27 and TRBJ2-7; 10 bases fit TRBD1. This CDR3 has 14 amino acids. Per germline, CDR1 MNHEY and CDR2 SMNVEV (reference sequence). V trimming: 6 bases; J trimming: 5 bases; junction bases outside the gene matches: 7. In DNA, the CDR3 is TGTGCCAGCAGGCAGACAGGGGGCTGGGACGAGCAGTACTTC. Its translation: CASRQTGGWDEQYF.

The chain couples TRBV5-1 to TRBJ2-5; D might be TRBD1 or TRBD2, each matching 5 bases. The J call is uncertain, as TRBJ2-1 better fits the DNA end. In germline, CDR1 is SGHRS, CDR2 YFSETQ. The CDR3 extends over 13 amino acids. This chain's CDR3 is CASTTKGTNEQFF. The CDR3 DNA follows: TGCGCCAGCACGACTAAAGGGACCAATGAGCAGTTCTTC.

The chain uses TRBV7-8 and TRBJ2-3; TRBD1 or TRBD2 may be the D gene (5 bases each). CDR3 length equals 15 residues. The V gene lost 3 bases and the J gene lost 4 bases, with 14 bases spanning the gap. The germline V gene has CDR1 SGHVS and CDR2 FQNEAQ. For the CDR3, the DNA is TGTGCCAGCAGCTTGACGGATCTGGGGGCAGATACGCAGTATTTT. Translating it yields CASSLTDLGADTQYF.

The CDR3 is CSVGLTGTGELFF. The DNA of the CDR3 is TGCAGCGTTGGGCTAACAGGCACCGGGGAGCTGTTTTTT. The gene calls are TRBV29-1 and TRBJ2-2; D might be TRBD1 (5 bases). The CDR3 is 13 amino acids. With 4 bases removed from V and 4 bases from J, the gap between germline ends came to 10 bases. Per the germline V gene, CDR1 is SQVTM and CDR2 is ANQGSEA.

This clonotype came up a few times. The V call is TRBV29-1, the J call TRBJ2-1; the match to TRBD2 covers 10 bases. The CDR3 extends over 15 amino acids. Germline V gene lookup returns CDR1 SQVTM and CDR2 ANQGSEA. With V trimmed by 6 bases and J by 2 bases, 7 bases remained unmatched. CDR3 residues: CSVILAGVTYNEQFF. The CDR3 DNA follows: TGCAGCGTGATCCTAGCGGGAGTCACCTACAATGAGCAGTTCTTC.

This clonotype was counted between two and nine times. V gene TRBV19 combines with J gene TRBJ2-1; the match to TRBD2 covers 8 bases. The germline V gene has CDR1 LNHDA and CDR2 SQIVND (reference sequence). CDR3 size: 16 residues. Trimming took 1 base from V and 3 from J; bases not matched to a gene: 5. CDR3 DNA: TGTGCCAGTAGTATAGGGGGACTAGAGGGCTACAATGAGCAGTTCTTC. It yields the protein CASSIGGLEGYNEQFF.